This T cell receptor beta chain comes out of a study of T cell repertoires in cytomegalovirus infection. Study conclusions and caveats: Summed frequency of shared TCR beta families picked out CMV carriers who also had the relevant HLA. Dominating the ex vivo response were TCR beta clonotypes that were CMV-specific and HLA-C-restricted.

The V gene end was trimmed by 3 bases and the J gene end by 5 bases; junction bases not matched to a gene: 13. The CDR3 sequence is 18 residues long. Germline CDR1 is SGHAT and CDR2 is FQNNGV. TCRdb used MiXCR to reprocess the reads, holding one entry per CDR3 protein. Of 450,000 to 600,000 distinct CDR3 sequences in the sample, around 11% were seen once. This clonotype was seen many times. Antigen specificity is unknown. Specimen: PBMCs. The sequence was collected from a human donor in good health (CMV status not recorded). Some clones in this sample may be carry-over from other donors' samples. V usage is TRBV11-2 and J usage is TRBJ2-3, with TRBD2 matching 11 bases. Here the CDR3 DNA reads TGTGCCAGCAGCTTGGCCGTCGGACTAGCGGGTCTCGTAGATACGCAGTATTTT. The encoded protein is CASSLAVGLAGLVDTQYF.